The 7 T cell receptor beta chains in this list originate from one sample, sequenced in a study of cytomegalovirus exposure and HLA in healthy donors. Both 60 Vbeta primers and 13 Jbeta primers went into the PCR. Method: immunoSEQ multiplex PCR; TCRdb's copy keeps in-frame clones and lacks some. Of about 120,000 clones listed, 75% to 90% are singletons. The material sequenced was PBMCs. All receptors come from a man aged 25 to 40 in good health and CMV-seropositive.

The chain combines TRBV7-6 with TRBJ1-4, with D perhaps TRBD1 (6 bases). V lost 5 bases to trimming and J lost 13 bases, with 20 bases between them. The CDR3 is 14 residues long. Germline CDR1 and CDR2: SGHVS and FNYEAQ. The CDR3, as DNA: TGTGCCAGCAGCCCAACCTCCCGGCAGGGGACACTGTTTTTT. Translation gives CASSPTSRQGTLFF.

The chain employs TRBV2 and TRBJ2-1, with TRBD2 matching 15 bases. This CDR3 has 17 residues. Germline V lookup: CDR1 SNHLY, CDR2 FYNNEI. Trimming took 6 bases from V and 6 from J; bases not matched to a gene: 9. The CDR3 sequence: CASRRTSGGAKSNEQFF. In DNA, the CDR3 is TGTGCCAGCAGGAGGACTAGCGGGGGGGCCAAGAGCAATGAGCAGTTCTTC. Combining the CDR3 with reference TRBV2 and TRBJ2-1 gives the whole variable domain EPEVTQTPSHQVTQMGQEVILRCVPISNHLYFYWYRQILGQKVEFLVSFYNNEISEKSEIFDDQFSVERPDGSNFTLKIRSTKLEDSAMYFCASRRTSGGAKSNEQFFGPGTRLTVL.

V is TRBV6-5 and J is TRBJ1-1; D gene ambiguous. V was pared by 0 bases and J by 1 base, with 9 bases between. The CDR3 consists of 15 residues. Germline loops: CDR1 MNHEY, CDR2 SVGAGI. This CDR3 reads CASSYSNEGNTEAFF. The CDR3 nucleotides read TGTGCCAGCAGTTACTCGAATGAGGGGAACACTGAAGCTTTCTTT.

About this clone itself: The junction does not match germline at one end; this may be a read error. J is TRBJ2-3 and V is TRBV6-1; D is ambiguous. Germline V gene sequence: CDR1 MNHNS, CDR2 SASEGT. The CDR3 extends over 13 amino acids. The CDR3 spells CASTAQPTDTQYF. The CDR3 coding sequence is TGTGCCTCTACAGCCCAGCCCACAGATACGCAATATTTT.

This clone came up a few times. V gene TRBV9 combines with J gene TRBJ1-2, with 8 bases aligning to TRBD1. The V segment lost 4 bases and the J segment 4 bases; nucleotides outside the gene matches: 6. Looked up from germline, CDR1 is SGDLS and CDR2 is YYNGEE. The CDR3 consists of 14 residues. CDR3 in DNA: TGTGCCAGCAGCCCCTGGACAGGGTCCTATGGCTACACCTTC. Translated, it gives CASSPWTGSYGYTF.

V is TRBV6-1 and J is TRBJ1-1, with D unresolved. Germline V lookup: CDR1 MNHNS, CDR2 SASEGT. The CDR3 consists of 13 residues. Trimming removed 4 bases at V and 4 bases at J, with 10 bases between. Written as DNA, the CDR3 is TGTGCCAGCAGTGGAGGCTTAGTCACTGAAGCTTTCTTT. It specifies CASSGGLVTEAFF.

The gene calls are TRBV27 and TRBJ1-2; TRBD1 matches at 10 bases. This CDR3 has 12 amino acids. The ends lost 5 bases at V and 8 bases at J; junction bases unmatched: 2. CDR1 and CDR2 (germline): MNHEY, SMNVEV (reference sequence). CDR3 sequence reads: CASSRQGAGYTF. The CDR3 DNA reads TGTGCCAGCAGTCGACAGGGGGCGGGCTACACCTTC.